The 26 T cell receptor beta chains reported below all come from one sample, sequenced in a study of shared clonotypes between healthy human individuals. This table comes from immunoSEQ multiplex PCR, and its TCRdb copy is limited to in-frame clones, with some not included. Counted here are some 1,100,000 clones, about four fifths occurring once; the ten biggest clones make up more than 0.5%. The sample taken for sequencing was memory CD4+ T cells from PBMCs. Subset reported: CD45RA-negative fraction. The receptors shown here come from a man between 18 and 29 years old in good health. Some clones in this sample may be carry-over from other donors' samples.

DNA for the CDR3: TGTGCCAGCAGCTCCCCCCGGGGGACGAGCTATGGCTACACCTTC. It translates to CASSSPRGTSYGYTF. V is TRBV11-2 and J is TRBJ1-2; D perhaps matches TRBD1 (5 bases). Trimming took off 4 bases at V and 4 bases at J, with 16 bases between the two ends. CDR1 SGHAT and CDR2 FQNNGV come from the germline V gene. The CDR3 runs 15 residues.

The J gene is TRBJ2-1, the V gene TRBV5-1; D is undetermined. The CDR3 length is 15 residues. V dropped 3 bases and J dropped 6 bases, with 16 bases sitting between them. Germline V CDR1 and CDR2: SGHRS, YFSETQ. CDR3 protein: CASSSDVSTPNEQFF. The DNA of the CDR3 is TGCGCCAGCAGCTCGGACGTCAGTACTCCCAATGAGCAGTTCTTC.

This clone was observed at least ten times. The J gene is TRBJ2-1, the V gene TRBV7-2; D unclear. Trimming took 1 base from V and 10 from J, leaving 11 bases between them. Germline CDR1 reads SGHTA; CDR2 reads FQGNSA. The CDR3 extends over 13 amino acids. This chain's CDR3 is CASSLGISGEQFF. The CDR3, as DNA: TGTGCCAGCAGCTTAGGCATCAGTGGGGAGCAGTTCTTC. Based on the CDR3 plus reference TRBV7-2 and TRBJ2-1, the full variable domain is GAGVSQSPSNKVTEKGKDVELRCDPISGHTALYWYRQSLGQGLEFLIYFQGNSAPDKSGLPSDRFSAERTGGSVSTLTIQRTQQEDSAVYLCASSLGISGEQFFGPGTRLTVL.

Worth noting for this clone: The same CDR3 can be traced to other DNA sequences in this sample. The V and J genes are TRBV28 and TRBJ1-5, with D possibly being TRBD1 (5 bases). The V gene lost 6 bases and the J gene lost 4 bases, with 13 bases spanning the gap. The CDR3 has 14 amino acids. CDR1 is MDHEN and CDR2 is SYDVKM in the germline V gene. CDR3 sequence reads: CASSPGTNNQPQHF. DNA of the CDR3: TGTGCCAGCAGCCCCGGGACCAATAATCAGCCCCAGCATTTT.

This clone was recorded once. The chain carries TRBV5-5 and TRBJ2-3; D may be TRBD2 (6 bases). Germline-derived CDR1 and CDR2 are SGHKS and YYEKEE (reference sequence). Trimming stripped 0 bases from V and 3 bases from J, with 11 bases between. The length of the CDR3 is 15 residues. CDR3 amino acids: CASSLVASGTDTQYF. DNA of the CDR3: TGTGCCAGCAGCTTGGTCGCCAGCGGGACAGATACGCAGTATTTT.

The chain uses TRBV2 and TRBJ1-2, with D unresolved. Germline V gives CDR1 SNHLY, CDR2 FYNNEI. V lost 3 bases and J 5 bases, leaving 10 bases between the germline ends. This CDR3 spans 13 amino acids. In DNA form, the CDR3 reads TGTGCCAGCAGTGAGCAGTCGGTATATGGCTACACCTTC. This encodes CASSEQSVYGYTF.

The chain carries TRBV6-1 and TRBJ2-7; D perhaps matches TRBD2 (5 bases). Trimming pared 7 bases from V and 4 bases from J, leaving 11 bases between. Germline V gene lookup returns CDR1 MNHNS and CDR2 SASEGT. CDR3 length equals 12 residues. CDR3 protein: CASNLQRYEQYF. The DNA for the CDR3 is TGTGCCAGCAACCTTCAGCGGTACGAGCAGTACTTC.

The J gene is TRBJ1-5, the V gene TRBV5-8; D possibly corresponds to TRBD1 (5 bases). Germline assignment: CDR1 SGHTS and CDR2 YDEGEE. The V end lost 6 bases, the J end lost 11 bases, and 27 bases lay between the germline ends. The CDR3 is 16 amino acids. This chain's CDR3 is CASKQWGNRRSVAQHF. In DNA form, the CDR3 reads TGTGCCAGCAAGCAATGGGGCAACCGACGGTCGGTGGCCCAGCATTTT.

The CDR3 loop is CASSQLGLATDTQYF. CDR3 coding DNA: TGCGCCAGCAGCCAACTGGGACTAGCCACAGATACGCAGTATTTT. The chain links TRBV4-1 to TRBJ2-3; TRBD2 aligns across 9 bases. CDR3 length: 15 residues. Trimming removed 2 bases from V and 2 bases from J; junction bases left unmatched: 2. CDR1 and CDR2 from the germline V gene are MGHRA and YSYEKL.

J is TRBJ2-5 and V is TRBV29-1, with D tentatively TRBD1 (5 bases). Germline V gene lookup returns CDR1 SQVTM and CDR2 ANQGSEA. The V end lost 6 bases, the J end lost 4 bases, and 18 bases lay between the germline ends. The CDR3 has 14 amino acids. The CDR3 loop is CSVENNQGRETQYF. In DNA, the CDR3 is TGCAGCGTAGAAAATAACCAGGGAAGAGAGACCCAGTACTTC.

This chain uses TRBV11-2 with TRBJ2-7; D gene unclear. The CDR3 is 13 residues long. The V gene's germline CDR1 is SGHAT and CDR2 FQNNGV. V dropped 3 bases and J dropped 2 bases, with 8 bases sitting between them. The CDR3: CASSLYSPYEQYF. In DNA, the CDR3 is TGTGCCAGCAGCTTGTACAGCCCCTACGAGCAGTACTTC.

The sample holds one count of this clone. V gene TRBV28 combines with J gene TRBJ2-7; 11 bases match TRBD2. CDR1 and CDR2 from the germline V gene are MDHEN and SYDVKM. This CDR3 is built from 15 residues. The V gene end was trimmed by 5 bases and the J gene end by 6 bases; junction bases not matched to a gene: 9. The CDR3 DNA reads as TGTGCCAGCAGTCTACTAGCGGGAGTTGGTAGCGAGCAGTACTTC. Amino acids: CASSLLAGVGSEQYF.

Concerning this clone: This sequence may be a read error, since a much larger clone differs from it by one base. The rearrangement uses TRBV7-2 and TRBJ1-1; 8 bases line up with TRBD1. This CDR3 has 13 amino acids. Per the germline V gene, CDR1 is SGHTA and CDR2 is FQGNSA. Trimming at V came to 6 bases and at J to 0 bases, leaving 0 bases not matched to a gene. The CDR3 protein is CASRGQVNTEAFF. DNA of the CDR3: TGTGCCAGCAGGGGACAGGTGAACACTGAAGCTTTCTTT.

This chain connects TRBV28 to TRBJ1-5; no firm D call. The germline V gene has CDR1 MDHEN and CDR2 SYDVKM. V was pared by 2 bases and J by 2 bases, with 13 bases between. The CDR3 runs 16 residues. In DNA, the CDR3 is TGTGCCAGCAGTTTACTAGTTAACGGGGGCAATCAGCCCCAGCATTTT. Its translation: CASSLLVNGGNQPQHF.

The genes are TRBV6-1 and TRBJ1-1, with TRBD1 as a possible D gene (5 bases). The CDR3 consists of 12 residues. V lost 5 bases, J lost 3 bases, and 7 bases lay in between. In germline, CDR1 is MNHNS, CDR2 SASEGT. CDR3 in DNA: TGTGCCAGCAGTTTCAGGGACACTGAAGCTTTCTTT. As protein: CASSFRDTEAFF.

The CDR3 reads CASRQGYGYTF. The CDR3 nucleotides are TGTGCCAGCAGACAAGGGTATGGCTACACCTTC. The V gene is TRBV28, the J gene TRBJ1-2; D uncertain. CDR3 length: 11 amino acids. In germline, CDR1 is MDHEN, CDR2 SYDVKM. V was pared by 6 bases and J by 5 bases, with 7 bases between.

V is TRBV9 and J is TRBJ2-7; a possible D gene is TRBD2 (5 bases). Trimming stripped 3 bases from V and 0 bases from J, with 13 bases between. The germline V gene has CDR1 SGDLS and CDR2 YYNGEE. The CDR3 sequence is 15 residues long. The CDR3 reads CASSAGLLDSYEQYF. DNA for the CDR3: TGTGCCAGCAGCGCAGGACTTTTAGACTCCTACGAGCAGTACTTC.

In DNA form, the CDR3 reads TGTGCCAGCTCGCTGATCACAAACAATGAGCAGTTCTTC. Amino acids: CASSLITNNEQFF. The rearrangement joins TRBV18 to TRBJ2-1; unclear D gene. The germline CDR1 and CDR2 sequences are KGHSH and LQKENI. The V and J ends lost 6 bases and 5 bases respectively, with 11 bases between them. There are 13 residues in the CDR3.

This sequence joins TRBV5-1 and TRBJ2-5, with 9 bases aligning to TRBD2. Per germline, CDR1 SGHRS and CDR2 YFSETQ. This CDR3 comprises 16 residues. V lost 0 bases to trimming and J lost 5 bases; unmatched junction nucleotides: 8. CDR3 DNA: TGCGCCAGCAGCTTGGACGCGGCGGGAGGGCGGGAGACCCAGTACTTC. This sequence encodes CASSLDAAGGRETQYF.

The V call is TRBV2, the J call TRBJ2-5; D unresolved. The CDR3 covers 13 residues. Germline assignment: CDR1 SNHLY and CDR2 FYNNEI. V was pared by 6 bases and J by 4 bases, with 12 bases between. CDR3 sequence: CASSTVGLETQYF. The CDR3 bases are TGTGCCAGCAGCACGGTCGGTTTAGAGACCCAGTACTTC.

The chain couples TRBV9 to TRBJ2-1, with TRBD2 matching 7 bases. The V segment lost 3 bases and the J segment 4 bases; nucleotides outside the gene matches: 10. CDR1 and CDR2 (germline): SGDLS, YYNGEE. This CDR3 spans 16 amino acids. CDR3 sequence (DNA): TGTGCCAGCAGCGGGGCCCCTAGCGGAGTTTACAATGAGCAGTTCTTC. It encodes CASSGAPSGVYNEQFF.

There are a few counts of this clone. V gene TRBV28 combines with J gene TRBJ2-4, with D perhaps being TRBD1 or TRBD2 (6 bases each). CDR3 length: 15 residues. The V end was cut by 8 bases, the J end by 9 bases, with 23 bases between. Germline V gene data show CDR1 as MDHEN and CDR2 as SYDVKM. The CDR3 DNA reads TGTGCCAGCCTCCCGGGGGCGCGTGTTGGCGGCATTCAGTACTTC. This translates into CASLPGARVGGIQYF. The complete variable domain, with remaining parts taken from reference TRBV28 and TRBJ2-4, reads DVKVTQSSRYLVKRTGEKVFLECVQDMDHENMFWYRQDPGLGLRLIYFSYDVKMKEKGDIPEGYSVSREKKERFSLILESASTNQTSMYLCASLPGARVGGIQYFGAGTRLSVL.

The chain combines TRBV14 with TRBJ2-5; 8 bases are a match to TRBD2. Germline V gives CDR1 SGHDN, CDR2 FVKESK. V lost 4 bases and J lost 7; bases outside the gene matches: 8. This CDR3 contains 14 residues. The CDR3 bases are TGTGCCAGCAGCCTGGGACTAGGTTCAGGGACCCAGTACTTC. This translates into CASSLGLGSGTQYF.

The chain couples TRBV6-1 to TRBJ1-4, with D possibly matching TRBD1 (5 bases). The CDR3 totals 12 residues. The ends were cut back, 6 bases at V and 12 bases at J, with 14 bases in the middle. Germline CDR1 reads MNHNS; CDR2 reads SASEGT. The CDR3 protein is CASSARQFELFF. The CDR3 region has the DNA TGTGCCAGCAGCGCCAGACAGTTTGAACTGTTTTTT.

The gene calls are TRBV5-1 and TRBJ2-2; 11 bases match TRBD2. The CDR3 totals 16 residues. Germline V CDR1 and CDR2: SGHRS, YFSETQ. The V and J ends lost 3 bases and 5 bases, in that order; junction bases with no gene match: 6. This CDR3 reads CASSSLAGGETGELFF. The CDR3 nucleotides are TGCGCCAGCAGCTCCCTAGCGGGAGGCGAGACCGGGGAGCTGTTTTTT.

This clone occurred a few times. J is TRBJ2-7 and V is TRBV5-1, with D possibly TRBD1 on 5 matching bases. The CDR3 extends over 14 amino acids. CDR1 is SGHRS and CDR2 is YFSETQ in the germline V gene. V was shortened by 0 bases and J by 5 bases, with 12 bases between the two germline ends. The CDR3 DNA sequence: TGCGCCAGCAGCTTGGGTCCAGGGATAAACGAGCAGTACTTC. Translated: CASSLGPGINEQYF. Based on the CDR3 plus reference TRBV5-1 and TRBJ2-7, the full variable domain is KAGVTQTPRYLIKTRGQQVTLSCSPISGHRSVSWYQQTPGQGLQFLFEYFSETQRNKGNFPGRFSGRQFSNSRSEMNVSTLELGDSALYLCASSLGPGINEQYFGPGTRLTVT.